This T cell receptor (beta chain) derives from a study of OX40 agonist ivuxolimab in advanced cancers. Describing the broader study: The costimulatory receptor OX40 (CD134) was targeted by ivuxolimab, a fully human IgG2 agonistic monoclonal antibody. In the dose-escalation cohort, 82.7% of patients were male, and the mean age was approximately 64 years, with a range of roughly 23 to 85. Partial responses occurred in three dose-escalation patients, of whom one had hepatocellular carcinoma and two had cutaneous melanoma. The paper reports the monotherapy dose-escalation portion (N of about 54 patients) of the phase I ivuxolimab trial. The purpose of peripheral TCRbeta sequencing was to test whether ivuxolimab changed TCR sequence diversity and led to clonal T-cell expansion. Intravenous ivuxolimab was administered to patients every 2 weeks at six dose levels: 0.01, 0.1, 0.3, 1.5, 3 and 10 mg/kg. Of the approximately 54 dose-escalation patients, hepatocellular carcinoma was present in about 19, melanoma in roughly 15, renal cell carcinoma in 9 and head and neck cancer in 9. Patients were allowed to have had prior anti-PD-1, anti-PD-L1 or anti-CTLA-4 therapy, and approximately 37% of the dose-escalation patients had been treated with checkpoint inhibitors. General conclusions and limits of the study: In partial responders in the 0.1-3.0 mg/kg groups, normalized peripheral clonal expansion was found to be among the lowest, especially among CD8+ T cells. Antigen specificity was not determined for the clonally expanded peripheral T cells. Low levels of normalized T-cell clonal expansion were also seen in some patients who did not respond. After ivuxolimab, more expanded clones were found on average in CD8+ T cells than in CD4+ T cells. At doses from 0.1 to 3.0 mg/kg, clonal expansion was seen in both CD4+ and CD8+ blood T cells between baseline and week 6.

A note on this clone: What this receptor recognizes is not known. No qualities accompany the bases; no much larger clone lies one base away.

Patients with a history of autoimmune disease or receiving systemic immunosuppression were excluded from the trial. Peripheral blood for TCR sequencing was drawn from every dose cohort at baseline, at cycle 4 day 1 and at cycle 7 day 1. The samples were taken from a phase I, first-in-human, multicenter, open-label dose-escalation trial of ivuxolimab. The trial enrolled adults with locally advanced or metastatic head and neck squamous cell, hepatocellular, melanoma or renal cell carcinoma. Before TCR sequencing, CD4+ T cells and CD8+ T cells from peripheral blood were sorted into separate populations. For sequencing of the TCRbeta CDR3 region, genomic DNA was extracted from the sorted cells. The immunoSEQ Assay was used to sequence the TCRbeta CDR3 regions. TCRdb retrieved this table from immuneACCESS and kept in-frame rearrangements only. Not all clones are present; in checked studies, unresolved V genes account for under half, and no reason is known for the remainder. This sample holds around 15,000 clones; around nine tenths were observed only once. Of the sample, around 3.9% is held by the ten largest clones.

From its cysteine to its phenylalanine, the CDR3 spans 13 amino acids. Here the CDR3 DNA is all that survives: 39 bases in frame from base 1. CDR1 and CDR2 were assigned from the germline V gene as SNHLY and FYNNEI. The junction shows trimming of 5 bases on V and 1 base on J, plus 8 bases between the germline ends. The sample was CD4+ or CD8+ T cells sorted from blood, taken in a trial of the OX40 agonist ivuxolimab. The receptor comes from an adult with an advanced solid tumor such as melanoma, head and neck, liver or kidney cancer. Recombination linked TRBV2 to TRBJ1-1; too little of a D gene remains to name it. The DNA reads TGTGCCAGCAGTTTAAGCCAGAACACTGAAGCTTTCTTT. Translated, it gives CASSLSQNTEAFF.